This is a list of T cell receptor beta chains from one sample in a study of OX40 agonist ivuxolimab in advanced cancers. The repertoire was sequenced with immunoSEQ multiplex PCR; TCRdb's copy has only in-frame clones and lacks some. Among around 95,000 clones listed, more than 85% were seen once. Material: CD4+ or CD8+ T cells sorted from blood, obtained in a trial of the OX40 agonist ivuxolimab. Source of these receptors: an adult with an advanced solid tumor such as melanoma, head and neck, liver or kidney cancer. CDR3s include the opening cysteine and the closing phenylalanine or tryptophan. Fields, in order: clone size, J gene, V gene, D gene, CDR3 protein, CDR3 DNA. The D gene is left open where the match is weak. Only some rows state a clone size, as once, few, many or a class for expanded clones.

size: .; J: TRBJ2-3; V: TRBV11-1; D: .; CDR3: CASSLEGLGDTQYF; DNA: TGTGCCAGCAGCTTGGAGGGGCTGGGAGATACGCAGTATTTT
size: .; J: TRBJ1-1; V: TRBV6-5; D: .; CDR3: CASSREGSNTEAFF; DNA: TGTGCCAGCAGTCGGGAGGGGTCGAACACTGAAGCTTTCTTT
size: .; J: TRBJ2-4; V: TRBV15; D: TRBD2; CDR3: CATSRAGGTAIQYF; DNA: TGTGCCACCAGCAGAGCGGGGGGAACGGCCATTCAGTACTTC
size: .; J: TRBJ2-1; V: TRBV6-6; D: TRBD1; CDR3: CASRRPGQGNNEQFF; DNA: TGTGCCAGCAGAAGACCGGGACAGGGTAACAATGAGCAGTTCTTC
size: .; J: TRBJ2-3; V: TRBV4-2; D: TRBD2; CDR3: CASSQEGTSGTSTDTQYF; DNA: TGTGCCAGCAGCCAAGAAGGGACTAGCGGAACTAGCACAGATACGCAGTATTTT
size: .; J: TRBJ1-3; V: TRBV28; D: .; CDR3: CASSNVFSGNTIYF; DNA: TGTGCCAGCAGTAACGTCTTCTCTGGAAACACCATATATTTT
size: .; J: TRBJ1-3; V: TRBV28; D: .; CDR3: CASSLGGAGNTIYF; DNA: TGTGCCAGCAGTTTAGGGGGGGCAGGAAACACCATATATTTT
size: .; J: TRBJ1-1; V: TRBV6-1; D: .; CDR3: CASSEQETAGAFF; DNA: TGTGCCAGCAGTGAACAGGAAACAGCCGGAGCTTTCTTT
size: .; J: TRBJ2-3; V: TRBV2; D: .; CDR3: CASSRAVRTDTQYF; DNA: TGTGCCAGCAGTAGGGCAGTTCGTACAGATACGCAGTATTTT
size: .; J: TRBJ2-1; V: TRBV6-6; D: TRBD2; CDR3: CASTRPGGYGNEQFF; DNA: TGTGCCAGCACCCGTCCGGGAGGGTACGGCAATGAGCAGTTCTTC
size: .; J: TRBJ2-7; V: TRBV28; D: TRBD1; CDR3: CASSGSPGTGGAEEQYF; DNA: TGTGCCAGCAGTGGTAGTCCGGGGACAGGGGGCGCGGAGGAGCAGTACTTC
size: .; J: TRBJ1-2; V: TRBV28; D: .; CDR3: CASSLLRYYGYTF; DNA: TGTGCCAGCAGTTTATTGAGGTACTATGGCTACACCTTC
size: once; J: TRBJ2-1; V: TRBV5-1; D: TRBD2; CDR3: CASSLVRSSGNEQFF; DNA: TGCGCCAGCAGCTTGGTGAGGTCTAGCGGAAATGAGCAGTTCTTC
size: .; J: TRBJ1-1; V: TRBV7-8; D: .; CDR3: CASSLRLNTEAFF; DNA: TGTGCCAGCAGCTTACGTTTGAACACTGAAGCTTTCTTT
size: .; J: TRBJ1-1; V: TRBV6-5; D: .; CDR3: CASRASTEAFF; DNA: TGTGCCAGCAGGGCGAGCACTGAAGCTTTCTTT
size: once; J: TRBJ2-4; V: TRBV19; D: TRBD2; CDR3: CASRPRLAGVSRNIQYF; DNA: TGTGCCAGTAGGCCTAGACTAGCGGGAGTTTCCCGGAACATTCAGTACTTC
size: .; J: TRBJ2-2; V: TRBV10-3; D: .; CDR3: CASGQTSGSFAGELFF; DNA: TGTGCCTCAGGACAAACGAGTGGGAGCTTTGCCGGGGAGCTGTTTTTT
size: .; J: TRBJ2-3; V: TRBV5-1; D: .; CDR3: CASRPGSLTDTQYF; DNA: TGCGCCAGCAGACCGGGCTCCTTAACAGATACGCAGTATTTT
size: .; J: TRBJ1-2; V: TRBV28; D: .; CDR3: CASSLQDGRYGYTF; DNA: TGTGCCAGCAGTTTACAGGACGGGCGCTATGGCTACACCTTC
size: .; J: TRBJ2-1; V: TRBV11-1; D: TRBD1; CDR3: CASSMGQGGYNEQFF; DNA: TGTGCCAGCAGCATGGGACAGGGGGGGTACAATGAGCAGTTCTTC
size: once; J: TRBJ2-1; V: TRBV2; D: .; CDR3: CASSEVESPYNEQFF; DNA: TGTGCCAGCAGTGAGGTGGAGTCTCCCTACAATGAGCAGTTCTTC
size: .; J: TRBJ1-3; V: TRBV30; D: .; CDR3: CACSRSSGNTIYF; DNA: TGTGCCTGCTCACGGAGCTCTGGAAACACCATATATTTT
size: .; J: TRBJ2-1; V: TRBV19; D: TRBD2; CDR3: CASMTSGSNEQFF; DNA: TGTGCCAGTATGACTAGCGGGAGCAATGAGCAGTTCTTC
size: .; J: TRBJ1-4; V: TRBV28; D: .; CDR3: CASSDRIPEKLFF; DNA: TGTGCCAGCTCTGACAGGATCCCCGAAAAACTGTTTTTT
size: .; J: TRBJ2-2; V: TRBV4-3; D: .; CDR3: CASSQDLAGYRELFF; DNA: TGCGCCAGCAGCCAAGATCTCGCAGGGTACCGGGAGCTGTTTTTT
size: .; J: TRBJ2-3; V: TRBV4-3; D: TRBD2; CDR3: CASSQDNWTSVIGRQQDTQYF; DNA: TGCGCCAGCAGCCAAGACAATTGGACTAGCGTCATCGGGAGACAGCAAGATACGCAGTATTTT
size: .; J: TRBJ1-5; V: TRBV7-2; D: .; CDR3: CASSLRRGQPQHF; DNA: TGTGCCAGCAGCTTACGGAGGGGTCAGCCCCAGCATTTT
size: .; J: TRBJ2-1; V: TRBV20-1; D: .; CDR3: CSARGYNEQFF; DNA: TGCAGTGCTAGGGGGTACAATGAGCAGTTCTTC
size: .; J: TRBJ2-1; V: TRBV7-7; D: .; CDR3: CASSEDWSSYNEQFF; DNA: TGTGCTAGCAGCGAGGACTGGAGCTCCTACAATGAGCAGTTCTTC
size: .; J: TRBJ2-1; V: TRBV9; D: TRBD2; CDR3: CASSVARTSGTNEQFF; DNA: TGTGCCAGCAGCGTAGCCCGGACTAGCGGGACCAATGAGCAGTTCTTC
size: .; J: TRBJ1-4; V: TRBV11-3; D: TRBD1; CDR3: CASSLGQGWSDEKLSF; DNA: TGTGCCAGCAGCTTAGGACAGGGGTGGTCTGATGAAAAACTGTCTTTT
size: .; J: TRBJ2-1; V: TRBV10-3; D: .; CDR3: CAISEYNEQFF; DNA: TGTGCCATCAGTGAATACAATGAGCAGTTCTTC
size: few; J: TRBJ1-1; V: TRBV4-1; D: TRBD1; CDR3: CASRQQGGEAFF; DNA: TGCGCCAGCAGACAACAGGGGGGGGAAGCTTTCTTT
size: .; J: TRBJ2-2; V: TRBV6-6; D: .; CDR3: CASSYSDVTGELFF; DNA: TGTGCCAGCAGTTACTCTGACGTCACCGGGGAGCTGTTTTTT
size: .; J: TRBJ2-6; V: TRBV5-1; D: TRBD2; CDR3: CASSPPFLAGGPGANVLTF; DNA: TGCGCCAGCAGCCCTCCATTTCTAGCGGGGGGGCCTGGGGCCAACGTCCTGACTTTC
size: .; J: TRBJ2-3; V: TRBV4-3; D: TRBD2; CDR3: CASSQQPAGGDTDTQYF; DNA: TGCGCCAGCAGCCAACAACCTGCCGGGGGGGACACAGATACGCAGTATTTT
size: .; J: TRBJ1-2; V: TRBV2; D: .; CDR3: CASTSQGPGNGYTF; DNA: TGTGCCAGCACTTCCCAGGGACCTGGGAATGGCTACACCTTC
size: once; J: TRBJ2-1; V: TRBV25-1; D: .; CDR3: CASSSGGGKNEQFF; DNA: TGTGCCAGCAGTTCGGGTGGGGGTAAGAATGAGCAGTTCTTC
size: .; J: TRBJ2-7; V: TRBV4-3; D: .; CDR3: CASSQQLSYEQYF; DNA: TGCGCCAGCAGCCAACAGCTCTCCTACGAGCAGTACTTC
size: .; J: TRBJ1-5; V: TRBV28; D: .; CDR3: CASSFLIQSTGARIPWAQHF; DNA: TGTGCCAGCAGTTTTCTAATTCAGTCCACGGGGGCGAGGATACCCTGGGCCCAGCATTTT
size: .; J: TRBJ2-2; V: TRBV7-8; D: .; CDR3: CASSFQLVGTGELFF; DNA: TGTGCCAGCAGCTTTCAGCTGGTAGGGACCGGGGAGCTGTTTTTT
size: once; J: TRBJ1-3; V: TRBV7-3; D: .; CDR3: CASSLPGMGNTIYF; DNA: TGTGCCAGCAGCTTACCCGGGATGGGAAACACCATATATTTT
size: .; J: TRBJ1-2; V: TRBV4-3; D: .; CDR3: CASSQALRGGGYTF; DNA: TGCGCCAGCAGCCAAGCCCTCAGGGGTGGTGGCTACACCTTC
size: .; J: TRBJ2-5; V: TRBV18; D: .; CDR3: CASSPPGGETQYF; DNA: TGTGCCAGCTCACCACCCGGGGGTGAGACCCAGTACTTC
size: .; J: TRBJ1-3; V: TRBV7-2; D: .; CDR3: CASSLIRGTGNTIYF; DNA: TGTGCCAGCAGCTTAATTCGGGGTACGGGAAACACCATATATTTT
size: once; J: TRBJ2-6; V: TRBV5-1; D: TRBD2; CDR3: CASTTGTSVSGANVLTF; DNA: TGCGCCAGCACGACCGGGACTAGCGTCTCTGGGGCCAACGTCCTGACTTTC
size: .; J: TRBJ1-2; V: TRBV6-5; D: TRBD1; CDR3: CASSYATGLLNYGYTF; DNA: TGTGCCAGCAGTTACGCGACAGGGCTGCTTAACTATGGCTACACCTTC
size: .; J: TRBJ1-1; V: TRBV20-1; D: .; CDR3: CSANGLTEAFF; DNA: TGCAGTGCTAACGGGCTCACTGAAGCTTTCTTT
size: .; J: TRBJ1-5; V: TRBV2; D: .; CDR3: CASSDESNQPQHF; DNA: TGTGCCAGCAGTGACGAGAGCAATCAGCCCCAGCATTTT
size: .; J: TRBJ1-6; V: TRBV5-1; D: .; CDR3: CASSLTADNSPLHF; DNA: TGCGCCAGCAGCTTGACAGCGGATAATTCACCCCTCCACTTT
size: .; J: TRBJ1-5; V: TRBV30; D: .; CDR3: CAWSPQTNQPQHF; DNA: TGTGCCTGGAGCCCCCAAACTAATCAGCCCCAGCATTTT
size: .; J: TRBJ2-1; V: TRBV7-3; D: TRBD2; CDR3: CASSQSGSSYNEQFF; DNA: TGTGCCAGCAGTCAGAGCGGGAGCTCCTACAATGAGCAGTTCTTC
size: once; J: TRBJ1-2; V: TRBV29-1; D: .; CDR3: CSVGFQGDGYTF; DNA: TGCAGCGTTGGTTTCCAGGGCGATGGCTACACCTTC
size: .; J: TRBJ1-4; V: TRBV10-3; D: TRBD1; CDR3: CAISNSAGGEAGEKLFF; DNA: TGTGCCATCAGTAATTCGGCAGGGGGCGAGGCCGGCGAAAAACTGTTTTTT